Following are 25 T cell receptor beta chains from one sample sequenced in a study of T cell responses to AZD1222 COVID-19 vaccine. Produced via immunoSEQ multiplex PCR; TCRdb's table is partial and in-frame only. Among about 120,000 clones listed, 80% to 90% were seen once. The input for sequencing was peripheral blood, taken on day 0 of AZD1222 vaccination. The receptors originated from an adult in good health.

V usage is TRBV7-2 and J usage is TRBJ2-3, with D tentatively TRBD2 (6 bases). Per germline, CDR1 SGHTA and CDR2 FQGNSA. The CDR3 length is 14 residues. Trimming shortened V by 5 bases and J by 3 bases, and 12 bases separated the two germline ends. The CDR3 nucleotides read TGTGCCAGCAGCCCCGGGAGTTGGACAGATACGCAGTATTTT. This gives the protein CASSPGSWTDTQYF.

The rearrangement uses TRBV15 and TRBJ1-5; D call uncertain. The CDR3 contains 16 residues. Trimming removed 5 bases at V and 0 bases at J, with 14 bases between. CDR1 and CDR2 (germline): LNHNV, YYDKDF (reference sequence). The CDR3 loop is CATSGGSGDSNQPQHF. The CDR3 coding sequence is TGTGCCACCAGCGGCGGGAGCGGGGATAGCAATCAGCCCCAGCATTTT.

The V and J genes are TRBV7-9 and TRBJ2-1; 13 nucleotides line up with TRBD2. Unmatched junction bases numbered 6, after V lost 4 bases and J lost 9 bases. The CDR3 sequence is 15 residues long. The V gene's germline CDR1 is SEHNR and CDR2 FQNEAQ (reference sequence). CDR3 bases: TGTGCCAGCAGCTCCTCCGGGACTAGCGGGACTGAGCAGTTCTTC. This gives the protein CASSSSGTSGTEQFF. Combining the CDR3 with reference TRBV7-9 and TRBJ2-1 gives the whole variable domain DTGVSQNPRHKITKRGQNVTFRCDPISEHNRLYWYRQTLGQGPEFLTYFQNEAQLEKSRLLSDRFSAERPKGSFSTLEIQRTEQGDSAMYLCASSSSGTSGTEQFFGPGTRLTVL.

This chain joins TRBV5-1 and TRBJ1-2; D uncertain. Between the trimmed V and J ends, which lost 3 bases and 8 bases, there was a span of 20 bases. Per germline, CDR1 SGHRS and CDR2 YFSETQ. The CDR3 is 15 residues long. CDR3 sequence: CASSYISGGSEGYTF. CDR3 DNA: TGCGCCAGCAGCTATATCTCTGGCGGCTCCGAGGGCTACACCTTC.

The V and J genes are TRBV10-3 and TRBJ1-6, with TRBD1 identical over 7 bases. The germline gives CDR1 ENHRY, CDR2 SYGVKD. The CDR3 runs 16 residues. After removal of 6 bases from V and 6 bases from J, the junction contained 11 bases not matched to a gene. The DNA of the CDR3 is TGTGCCATCAGGGGGGACAGTCAATCTGGTAATTCACCCCTCCACTTT. Translated: CAIRGDSQSGNSPLHF.

This clone was seen a single time. This rearrangement joins TRBV13 to TRBJ2-2, with 8 bases identical to TRBD1. Looked up from germline, CDR1 is PRHDT and CDR2 is FYEKMQ (reference sequence). The CDR3 sequence is 17 residues long. Trimming cost V 0 bases and J 2 bases; bases outside gene matches: 5. CDR3 DNA sequence: TGTGCCAGCAGCTTAGGCCGGACAGGGTCAAACACCGGGGAGCTGTTTTTT. Amino acid sequence: CASSLGRTGSNTGELFF.

This chain uses TRBV28 with TRBJ2-4, with 7 bases fitting TRBD1. The J segment lost 3 bases and the V segment lost 6 bases, leaving 8 bases of the junction unmatched. The CDR3 sequence is 15 residues long. Germline CDR1 is MDHEN and CDR2 is SYDVKM. CDR3 bases: TGTGCCAGCAGAAGATCAGGGGGTAGCAAAAACATTCAGTACTTC. Amino acid sequence: CASRRSGGSKNIQYF.

CDR3 nucleotides: TGTGCCAGCAGCTTAAGGGCTAGCGGGGCAGATACGCAGTATTTT. Translating it yields CASSLRASGADTQYF. The gene calls are TRBV7-3 and TRBJ2-3, with 9 bases fitting TRBD2. J lost 4 bases, V lost 1 base, and 3 bases had no gene match. Germline loops: CDR1 SGHTA, CDR2 FQGTGA. CDR3 length: 15 amino acids.

This chain links TRBV4-3 with TRBJ2-5, with 10 bases that match TRBD1. With V trimmed by 1 base and J by 7 bases, 15 bases remained unmatched. Germline V gene lookup returns CDR1 LGHNA and CDR2 YSLEER. The CDR3 length is 18 residues. Here the CDR3 reads CASSQGQGGQGFLGTQYF. The DNA for the CDR3 is TGCGCCAGCAGCCAAGGGCAGGGGGGACAGGGGTTCTTGGGGACCCAGTACTTC.

The table lists this clone with a few counts. The chain uses TRBV27 and TRBJ2-1, with 11 bases identical to TRBD1. Trimming took 5 bases from V and 5 from J; bases not matched to a gene: 5. Germline loops: CDR1 MNHEY, CDR2 SMNVEV (reference sequence). This CDR3 has 15 residues. CDR3 amino acids: CASSPRDRGDNEQFF. Here the CDR3 DNA reads TGTGCCAGCAGTCCGAGGGACAGGGGGGACAATGAGCAGTTCTTC.

CDR3 region: CASSVVLSNEQFF. The CDR3 DNA is TGTGCCAGCAGCGTAGTTCTTTCCAATGAGCAGTTCTTC. V and J are TRBV9 and TRBJ2-1; D unresolved. The CDR3 totals 13 residues. Germline V gene sequence: CDR1 SGDLS, CDR2 YYNGEE. The ends were cut back, 0 bases at V and 6 bases at J, with 7 bases in the middle.

The chain recombines TRBV6-6 with TRBJ1-2; D is unresolved. Trimming took 5 bases from V and 8 from J, leaving 18 bases between them. Per germline, CDR1 MNHNY and CDR2 SVGAGI (reference sequence). The CDR3 extends over 14 amino acids. The CDR3 region is CASSPTSPFSGYTF. The CDR3 region has the DNA TGTGCCAGCAGTCCTACTAGTCCCTTCAGCGGCTACACCTTC.

The chain combines TRBV24-1 with TRBJ2-1; 10 bases map to TRBD1. The junction had 10 bases not matched to a gene; V was cut back by 5 bases and J by 7 bases. Germline V gives CDR1 KGHDR, CDR2 SFDVKD. The CDR3 loop spans 16 amino acids. CDR3 protein: CATSGSGTGAWNEQFF. The CDR3 DNA reads as TGTGCCACCAGTGGTTCCGGGACAGGGGCTTGGAATGAGCAGTTCTTC.

This chain connects TRBV7-2 to TRBJ2-5; 7 bases agree with TRBD2. CDR3 length: 14 residues. V trimming: 5 bases; J trimming: 4 bases; junction bases outside the gene matches: 7. In germline, CDR1 is SGHTA, CDR2 FQGNSA. The CDR3 protein is CASSPGGGVETQYF. The CDR3 DNA follows: TGTGCCAGCAGCCCGGGGGGAGGGGTAGAGACCCAGTACTTC.

This clone was counted once. This chain joins TRBV5-1 and TRBJ2-1, with D possibly matching TRBD2 (5 bases). V was shortened by 2 bases and J by 1 base, with 7 bases between the two germline ends. Germline CDR1 and CDR2: SGHRS and YFSETQ. This CDR3 contains 14 residues. The CDR3 here is CASSFQRSYNEQFF. The CDR3 DNA reads as TGCGCCAGCAGCTTTCAGCGGTCCTACAATGAGCAGTTCTTC.

The V call is TRBV11-2, the J call TRBJ1-2; D remains unclear. Trimming pared 3 bases from V and 4 bases from J, leaving 12 bases between. This CDR3 spans 14 amino acids. The germline gives CDR1 SGHAT, CDR2 FQNNGV. In DNA, the CDR3 is TGTGCCAGCAGCTTGTCGGACCGTGGCTATGGCTACACCTTC. It codes for CASSLSDRGYGYTF.

The chain recombines TRBV4-3 with TRBJ2-3; 11 bases are shared with TRBD1. Trimming cost V 4 bases and J 4 bases; bases outside gene matches: 1. The germline gives CDR1 LGHNA, CDR2 YSLEER. The length of the CDR3 is 14 residues. CDR3 region: CASSRTGGADTQYF. The CDR3 region has the DNA TGCGCCAGCAGCCGGACAGGGGGCGCAGATACGCAGTATTTT.

V gene TRBV2 combines with J gene TRBJ2-1; the D is unclear. V shed 2 bases and J shed 1 base, with 15 bases lying between them. In germline, CDR1 is SNHLY, CDR2 FYNNEI. This CDR3 spans 17 amino acids. The CDR3 is CASSEFEDLGSYNEQFF. The CDR3 DNA reads as TGTGCCAGCAGTGAATTTGAGGACCTCGGGTCCTACAATGAGCAGTTCTTC. Drawing the rest from reference TRBV2 and TRBJ2-1, the complete variable domain is EPEVTQTPSHQVTQMGQEVILRCVPISNHLYFYWYRQILGQKVEFLVSFYNNEISEKSEIFDDQFSVERPDGSNFTLKIRSTKLEDSAMYFCASSEFEDLGSYNEQFFGPGTRLTVL.

The rearrangement uses TRBV19 and TRBJ2-1, with D tentatively TRBD2 (6 bases). The CDR3 has 16 residues. V was trimmed by 5 bases and J by 0 bases, leaving 14 bases between them. Germline lookup yields CDR1 LNHDA and CDR2 SQIVND (reference sequence). The CDR3 loop is CASSLSSEPSYNEQFF. In nucleotides, the CDR3 is TGTGCCAGTAGTTTATCTAGCGAACCCTCCTACAATGAGCAGTTCTTC.

The chain combines TRBV4-3 with TRBJ2-1; 7 bases align to TRBD2. This CDR3 comprises 20 residues. CDR1 LGHNA and CDR2 YSLEER come from the germline V gene. V was clipped by 0 bases and J by 0 bases; unmatched bases: 14. CDR3 protein: CASSQDTPSGSQLSYNEQFF. CDR3 DNA sequence: TGCGCCAGCAGCCAAGATACGCCTAGCGGAAGCCAACTCTCCTACAATGAGCAGTTCTTC.

The rearrangement links TRBV25-1 to TRBJ2-1; TRBD2 matches at 12 bases. The CDR3 sequence is 16 residues long. Germline CDR1 and CDR2: MGHDK and SYGVNS. The junction had 12 bases not matched to a gene; V was cut back by 5 bases and J by 10 bases. This chain's CDR3 is CASSQSMTSGSGEQFF. In DNA, the CDR3 is TGTGCCAGCAGTCAGTCGATGACTAGCGGGAGCGGGGAGCAGTTCTTC.

The chain combines TRBV4-3 with TRBJ1-3; no clear D. CDR3 length equals 17 residues. The ends were cut back, 0 bases at V and 0 bases at J, with 12 bases in the middle. Germline lookup yields CDR1 LGHNA and CDR2 YSLEER. CDR3 DNA sequence: TGCGCCAGCAGCCAAGATCTTAACTTCATCTCTGGAAACACCATATATTTT. Translated: CASSQDLNFISGNTIYF.

The rearrangement joins TRBV11-2 to TRBJ2-7, with 9 positions matching TRBD2. The CDR3 is 17 residues long. J was trimmed by 6 bases and V by 2 bases; bases with no gene match: 14. CDR1 and CDR2 from the germline V gene are SGHAT and FQNNGV. The CDR3 DNA sequence: TGTGCCAGCAGCTTACCGGCTAGCGGGGCAAAGCGGGCCGAGCAGTACTTC. Translation: CASSLPASGAKRAEQYF. The complete variable domain, with remaining parts taken from reference TRBV11-2 and TRBJ2-7, reads EAGVAQSPRYKIIEKRQSVAFWCNPISGHATLYWYQQILGQGPKLLIQFQNNGVVDDSQLPKDRFSAERLKGVDSTLKIQPAKLEDSAVYLCASSLPASGAKRAEQYFGPGTRLTVT.

This chain uses TRBV4-3 with TRBJ2-7, with D perhaps TRBD1 or TRBD2 (6 bases each). CDR3 size: 14 residues. V dropped 3 bases and J dropped 5 bases, with 14 bases sitting between them. Germline CDR1 and CDR2: LGHNA and YSLEER. The CDR3 sequence is CASSQTQGLDEQYF. The CDR3 coding sequence is TGCGCCAGCAGCCAGACACAGGGACTGGACGAGCAGTACTTC.

CDR3 bases: TGTGCCAGCAGCTTGCAGGGGGCCGACGAGCAGTACTTC. Translated, it gives CASSLQGADEQYF. V gene TRBV7-9 combines with J gene TRBJ2-7; 8 bases match TRBD1. CDR3 length: 13 residues. Trimming at V came to 3 bases and at J to 5 bases, leaving 3 bases not matched to a gene. CDR1 is SEHNR and CDR2 is FQNEAQ in the germline V gene (reference sequence).